A selection of T cell receptor beta chains follows, all from one sample in a study of blood T cell repertoires in COVID-19. Assay: immunoSEQ multiplex PCR; the TCRdb copy retains only in-frame clones and omits some. This sample carries under 250,000 clones, roughly 87% of them seen once, and the ten largest clones take around 3%. The sample comprised peripheral blood. These receptors originate from a young man with active or convalescent COVID-19. The CDR3 runs from the conserved cysteine through the conserved F or W. Each record gives: V gene, J gene, clone size, D gene, CDR3 protein, CDR3 DNA. D genes are given only for firm matches. Clone size appears in some rows only: once, few, many, or a class for an expanded clone.

V: TRBV19; J: TRBJ2-7; size: once; D: TRBD2; CDR3: CASSIWTSGRPYEQYF; DNA: TGTGCCAGTAGTATATGGACTAGCGGGAGGCCCTACGAGCAGTACTTC
V: TRBV7-8; J: TRBJ2-5; size: .; D: .; CDR3: CASSLDPGRNEAQETQYF; DNA: TGTGCCAGCAGCTTAGATCCAGGGCGGAATGAGGCCCAAGAGACCCAGTACTTC
V: TRBV7-2; J: TRBJ2-5; size: .; D: TRBD2; CDR3: CASSRTSGRFQETQYF; DNA: TGTGCCAGCAGCCGGACTAGCGGGAGGTTCCAAGAGACCCAGTACTTC
V: TRBV10-3; J: TRBJ2-7; size: .; D: .; CDR3: CAISPDSYEQYF; DNA: TGTGCCATCAGCCCGGACAGCTACGAGCAGTACTTC
V: TRBV6-6; J: TRBJ1-1; size: .; D: .; CDR3: CASSYGRLAFF; DNA: TGTGCCAGCAGTTACGGGAGGTTGGCTTTCTTT
V: TRBV2; J: TRBJ1-5; size: .; D: .; CDR3: CASKVGGGTNQPQHF; DNA: TGTGCCAGCAAAGTTGGTGGAGGCACTAATCAGCCCCAGCATTTT
V: TRBV10-3; J: TRBJ2-5; size: once; D: .; CDR3: CAISLDRAQETQYF; DNA: TGTGCCATCAGCCTGGACAGAGCACAAGAGACCCAGTACTTC
V: TRBV11-2; J: TRBJ1-1; size: .; D: TRBD1; CDR3: CASSQRQGVAEAFF; DNA: TGTGCCAGCAGCCAACGACAGGGTGTCGCTGAAGCTTTCTTT
V: TRBV6-6; J: TRBJ1-4; size: .; D: .; CDR3: CASRRGSTNEKLFF; DNA: TGTGCCAGCAGAAGGGGGTCAACTAATGAAAAACTGTTTTTT
V: TRBV19; J: TRBJ1-1; size: .; D: .; CDR3: CASSISGSTEAFF; DNA: TGTGCCAGTAGTATATCCGGGTCCACTGAAGCTTTCTTT
V: TRBV14; J: TRBJ2-1; size: .; D: TRBD1; CDR3: CASSRARRTGQFF; DNA: TGTGCCAGCAGCAGAGCCCGCCGGACAGGGCAGTTCTTC
V: TRBV20-1; J: TRBJ1-5; size: .; D: .; CDR3: CSAAGNQPQHF; DNA: TGCAGTGCCGCAGGGAACCAGCCCCAGCATTTT
V: TRBV28; J: TRBJ2-5; size: once; D: .; CDR3: CASTTPGGGKTQYF; DNA: TGTGCCAGCACCACCCCGGGGGGCGGGAAGACCCAGTACTTC
V: TRBV2; J: TRBJ1-2; size: .; D: TRBD1; CDR3: CASTLTGVHGYTF; DNA: TGTGCCAGCACCCTCACAGGGGTCCATGGCTACACCTTC
V: TRBV6-6; J: TRBJ1-3; size: once; D: .; CDR3: CASSYSGAGQGNTIYF; DNA: TGTGCCAGCAGTTATTCCGGGGCAGGACAGGGAAACACCATATATTTT
V: TRBV5-4; J: TRBJ1-1; size: .; D: TRBD1; CDR3: CASSHDRATEAFF; DNA: TGTGCCAGCAGCCACGACAGGGCCACTGAAGCTTTCTTT
V: TRBV21-1; J: TRBJ2-2; size: .; D: .; CDR3: CASSGRGSQGAGGELFF; DNA: TGTGCCAGCAGCGGACGAGGAAGTCAGGGGGCGGGCGGGGAGCTGTTTTTT
V: TRBV6-4; J: TRBJ2-1; size: .; D: .; CDR3: CASSVEQGNEQFF; DNA: TGTGCCAGCAGTGTAGAACAGGGCAATGAGCAGTTCTTC
V: TRBV19; J: TRBJ1-3; size: .; D: .; CDR3: CASNGGGMTIYF; DNA: TGTGCCAGTAACGGGGGGGGAATGACCATATATTTT
V: TRBV7-6; J: TRBJ2-2; size: .; D: TRBD1; CDR3: CASSLNLPGQGNTGELFF; DNA: TGTGCCAGCAGCTTAAATCTACCGGGACAGGGTAACACCGGGGAGCTGTTTTTT
V: TRBV7-2; J: TRBJ2-1; size: .; D: .; CDR3: CASSQWEDPANEQFF; DNA: TGTGCCAGCAGTCAATGGGAGGACCCTGCCAATGAGCAGTTCTTC
V: TRBV6-5; J: TRBJ2-3; size: .; D: .; CDR3: CASSQLTPVTDTQYF; DNA: TGTGCCAGCAGTCAACTAACTCCGGTTACAGATACGCAGTATTTT
V: TRBV5-4; J: TRBJ2-7; size: .; D: .; CDR3: CASSSGRTAYEQYF; DNA: TGTGCCAGCAGCTCAGGTAGGACAGCCTACGAGCAGTACTTC
V: TRBV7-9; J: TRBJ2-2; size: .; D: .; CDR3: CASSFRQRRVTGELFF; DNA: TGTGCCAGCAGCTTTCGGCAGCGCCGAGTCACCGGGGAGCTGTTTTTT
V: TRBV4-3; J: TRBJ2-1; size: .; D: .; CDR3: CASSQDIRQRPLHNEQFF; DNA: TGCGCCAGCAGCCAAGATATAAGGCAGCGTCCCCTTCACAATGAGCAGTTCTTC
V: TRBV6-6; J: TRBJ2-5; size: once; D: TRBD2; CDR3: CASTPTGGGGFETQYF; DNA: TGTGCCAGCACCCCTACGGGTGGCGGGGGGTTTGAGACCCAGTACTTC
V: TRBV15; J: TRBJ1-5; size: .; D: .; CDR3: CATSRDPTGNQPQHF; DNA: TGTGCCACCAGCAGAGATCCCACGGGAAATCAGCCCCAGCATTTT
V: TRBV29-1; J: TRBJ2-2; size: once; D: .; CDR3: CSVGQNTGELFF; DNA: TGCAGCGTGGGACAGAACACCGGGGAGCTGTTTTTT
V: TRBV15; J: TRBJ2-1; size: .; D: .; CDR3: CATSRVSTIALRINEQFF; DNA: TGTGCCACCAGCAGAGTCTCAACAATAGCGTTAAGGATCAATGAGCAGTTCTTC
V: TRBV4-1; J: TRBJ2-1; size: .; D: TRBD1; CDR3: CASSQRGQAYNEQFF; DNA: TGCGCCAGCAGCCAAAGGGGACAGGCTTACAATGAGCAGTTCTTC
V: TRBV14; J: TRBJ1-6; size: .; D: .; CDR3: CASSPRGGIRGNSPLHF; DNA: TGTGCCAGCAGCCCCCGGGGGGGAATCAGGGGAAATTCACCCCTCCACTTT
V: TRBV19; J: TRBJ1-5; size: .; D: TRBD1; CDR3: CASNSRDRWFGNQPQHF; DNA: TGTGCCAGTAATTCGCGGGACAGGTGGTTTGGCAATCAGCCCCAGCATTTT
V: TRBV29-1; J: TRBJ1-2; size: .; D: TRBD1; CDR3: CSVYQTGVGGYTF; DNA: TGCAGCGTCTATCAAACAGGGGTTGGCGGCTACACCTTC
V: TRBV28; J: TRBJ2-7; size: .; D: TRBD1; CDR3: CASSPLRQGSEQYF; DNA: TGTGCCAGCAGCCCCCTCCGACAGGGGAGCGAGCAGTACTTC
V: TRBV12-5; J: TRBJ1-4; size: .; D: .; CDR3: CASGLVQGTPEKLFF; DNA: TGTGCTAGTGGTTTGGTACAGGGTACGCCTGAAAAACTGTTTTTT
V: TRBV5-1; J: TRBJ2-2; size: .; D: .; CDR3: CASSLQGTGELFF; DNA: TGCGCCAGCAGCTTGCAGGGCACCGGGGAGCTGTTTTTT
V: TRBV25-1; J: TRBJ1-3; size: once; D: .; CDR3: CASSELRFSGNTIYF; DNA: TGTGCCAGCAGTGAATTGCGCTTCTCTGGAAACACCATATATTTT
V: TRBV25-1; J: TRBJ1-2; size: .; D: .; CDR3: CASSLYYGYTF; DNA: TGTGCCAGCAGCTTATACTATGGCTACACCTTC
V: TRBV6-2/TRBV6-3; J: TRBJ1-2; size: once; D: .; CDR3: CASSVRSGQTYGYTF; DNA: TGTGCCAGCAGTGTCCGGAGCGGACAGACCTATGGCTACACCTTC
V: TRBV5-1; J: TRBJ2-5; size: .; D: .; CDR3: CASSVGVQDIQETQYF; DNA: TGCGCCAGCAGCGTTGGCGTTCAGGACATCCAAGAGACCCAGTACTTC
V: TRBV18; J: TRBJ2-3; size: .; D: .; CDR3: CASSQESSTDTQYF; DNA: TGTGCCAGCTCTCAGGAATCTAGCACAGATACGCAGTATTTT
V: TRBV27; J: TRBJ1-6; size: .; D: TRBD1; CDR3: CASRRQGANSPLHF; DNA: TGTGCCAGCAGGAGGCAGGGGGCCAATTCACCCCTCCACTTT
V: TRBV28; J: TRBJ1-4; size: .; D: .; CDR3: CASSLAGQGNEKLFF; DNA: TGTGCCAGCAGTTTGGCGGGCCAAGGCAATGAAAAACTGTTTTTT
V: TRBV11-1; J: TRBJ1-2; size: few; D: .; CDR3: CASSSSRQSTSGYTF; DNA: TGTGCCAGCAGCTCTAGCAGACAGTCAACTAGCGGCTACACCTTC
V: TRBV12-5; J: TRBJ2-1; size: few; D: .; CDR3: CASGLVHASSYNEQFF; DNA: TGTGCTAGTGGTTTGGTACACGCCAGCTCCTACAATGAGCAGTTCTTC
V: TRBV6-5; J: TRBJ1-1; size: .; D: .; CDR3: CASRFAEAFF; DNA: TGTGCCAGCCGGTTCGCTGAAGCTTTCTTT